A single sample gave rise to the 28 T cell receptor beta chains below, sequenced in a study of blood T cell repertoires in COVID-19. Method: immunoSEQ multiplex PCR; TCRdb's copy keeps in-frame clones and lacks some. The table has more than 250,000 clones, approximately 82% seen once. The sequencing input was peripheral blood. The receptors originated from a man in his sixties who had recovered from COVID-19.

The chain links TRBV10-2 to TRBJ2-5; perhaps TRBD1 as D (6 bases). Per germline, CDR1 WSHSY and CDR2 SAAADI. CDR3 length: 16 amino acids. The V and J ends lost 8 bases and 7 bases respectively, with 26 bases between them. The CDR3 DNA follows: TGCGCCAGCGGGGGCACCAGCGGCTCCCCTGGTGCGACCCAGTACTTC. This encodes CASGGTSGSPGATQYF.

V and J are TRBV3-1 (or the pseudogene TRBV3-2) and TRBJ2-4, with 8 positions matching TRBD1. V trimming: 5 bases; J trimming: 7 bases; junction bases outside the gene matches: 4. Germline values: CDR1 LGHDT, CDR2 YNNKEL (reference sequence). This CDR3 is built from 13 residues. The CDR3 loop is CASSAYRGNIQYF. The CDR3 DNA reads as TGTGCCAGCAGCGCCTACAGGGGGAACATTCAGTACTTC.

The CDR3 loop is CASSLRQKNTEAFF. The CDR3 coding sequence is TGTGCCAGCAGTTTAAGACAGAAGAACACTGAAGCTTTCTTT. The V and J genes are TRBV27 and TRBJ1-1; tentatively, D is TRBD1 (5 bases). V was pared by 2 bases and J by 1 base, with 8 bases between. Looked up from germline, CDR1 is MNHEY and CDR2 is SMNVEV (reference sequence). The CDR3 length is 14 residues.

The J gene is TRBJ1-5, the V gene TRBV2; 9 positions match TRBD1. After removal of 6 bases from V and 3 bases from J, the junction contained 9 bases not matched to a gene. The CDR3 runs to 16 residues. The V gene's germline CDR1 is SNHLY and CDR2 FYNNEI. CDR3 amino acids: CASSEKGQGPNQPQHF. CDR3 nucleotide sequence: TGTGCCAGCAGCGAGAAGGGACAGGGACCCAATCAGCCCCAGCATTTT.

J is TRBJ1-1 and V is TRBV19; 7 bases line up with TRBD1. Germline CDR1 and CDR2: LNHDA and SQIVND (reference sequence). After removal of 9 bases from V and 1 base from J, the junction contained 8 bases not matched to a gene. The CDR3 is 14 residues long. The DNA of the CDR3 is TGTGCCAGCTCGGACAGGACGACGAACACTGAAGCTTTCTTT. Its translation is CASSDRTTNTEAFF.

The chain recombines TRBV5-5 with TRBJ2-5; D may be TRBD2 (5 bases). Germline CDR1 reads SGHKS; CDR2 reads YYEKEE (reference sequence). The V end lost 4 bases, the J end lost 5 bases, and 18 bases lay between the germline ends. This CDR3 comprises 15 residues. In DNA, the CDR3 is TGTGCCAGCAGCGGAAACCCGGGAATCGTGGAGACCCAGTACTTC. Translated: CASSGNPGIVETQYF.

The CDR3 region has the DNA TGTGCCATAAAACCGGGACAGGGCAATGAGCAGTTCTTC. Its translation: CAIKPGQGNEQFF. The chain recombines TRBV19 with TRBJ2-1; 9 bases match TRBD1. This CDR3 is 13 amino acids long. V was pared by 10 bases and J by 6 bases, with 7 bases of the junction left unmatched. The germline CDR1 and CDR2 sequences are LNHDA and SQIVND (reference sequence).

The chain recombines TRBV2 with TRBJ2-7; no firm D call. Germline CDR1 is SNHLY and CDR2 is FYNNEI. The CDR3 runs 11 residues. The V end was cut by 6 bases, the J end by 2 bases, with 5 bases between. CDR3 DNA: TGTGCCAGCAGCCCTCCCTACGAGCAGTACTTC. It encodes CASSPPYEQYF.

The sample holds one count of this clone. V gene TRBV30 combines with J gene TRBJ1-5; possibly TRBD1 for D (5 bases). The CDR3 has 13 amino acids. V shed 3 bases and J shed 7 bases, with 13 bases lying between them. The germline gives CDR1 GTSNPN, CDR2 SVGIG (reference sequence). As DNA, the CDR3 is TGTGCCTGGAGCCAGGGCTCGGACCAGCCCCAGCATTTT. Protein product: CAWSQGSDQPQHF.

The rearrangement uses TRBV7-3 and TRBJ1-1, with TRBD1 matching 7 bases. This CDR3 has 15 residues. Unmatched junction bases numbered 11, after V lost 6 bases and J lost 4 bases. From germline, CDR1 is SGHTA and CDR2 FQGTGA. The CDR3 DNA sequence: TGTGCCAGCAGTTCAAAACAGGGGCCCACCACTGAAGCTTTCTTT. Amino acid sequence: CASSSKQGPTTEAFF.

The chain carries TRBV6-5 and TRBJ1-1; no clear D gene. CDR3 length: 13 amino acids. Germline CDR1 and CDR2: MNHEY and SVGAGI. V shed 6 bases and J shed 1 base, with 9 bases lying between them. The CDR3 loop is CASRMTENTEAFF. CDR3 coding DNA: TGTGCCAGCAGAATGACTGAGAACACTGAAGCTTTCTTT.

This clone came up a few times. The gene calls are TRBV4-2 and TRBJ1-4; 8 nucleotides align to TRBD1. Germline CDR1 is LGHNA and CDR2 is YNFKEQ. V lost 1 base and J lost 7; bases outside the gene matches: 5. This CDR3 has 15 amino acids. As DNA, the CDR3 is TGTGCCAGCAGCCAAGGGGACAGGATCCCTGAAAAACTGTTTTTT. Protein: CASSQGDRIPEKLFF.

The chain employs TRBV9 and TRBJ1-4; D not certain. Germline V gene data show CDR1 as SGDLS and CDR2 as YYNGEE. V lost 0 bases and J lost 7, with 13 bases in between. The CDR3 is made up of 15 amino acids. CDR3 loop: CASSVDHRLGEKLFF. The CDR3 DNA follows: TGTGCCAGCAGCGTAGACCACAGATTAGGTGAAAAACTGTTTTTT.

This sequence joins TRBV6-1 and TRBJ2-7; TRBD2 matches 12 bases. Germline-derived CDR1 and CDR2 are MNHNS and SASEGT. The CDR3 length is 16 residues. V trimming: 4 bases; J trimming: 1 base; junction bases outside the gene matches: 5. The CDR3 protein is CASSALAGGPSYEQYF. As DNA, the CDR3 is TGTGCCAGCAGTGCCCTAGCGGGGGGGCCTTCCTACGAGCAGTACTTC.

V usage is TRBV10-1 and J usage is TRBJ2-1; D may be TRBD2 (6 bases). Germline CDR1 reads WNHNN; CDR2 reads SYGVQD (reference sequence). Between the trimmed V and J ends, which lost 5 bases and 6 bases, there was a span of 11 bases. The CDR3 has 13 amino acids. CDR3 residues: CASSPGAANEQFF. CDR3 bases: TGCGCCAGCAGTCCGGGAGCAGCCAATGAGCAGTTCTTC.

The V and J genes are TRBV5-4 and TRBJ1-6; TRBD1 might be the D (6 bases). Trimming cost V 4 bases and J 7 bases, with 15 bases left between them. The germline gives CDR1 SGHNT, CDR2 YYREEE (reference sequence). This CDR3 comprises 15 residues. CDR3 sequence reads: CASSQQGLVNSPLHF. DNA of the CDR3: TGTGCCAGCAGCCAACAGGGTTTGGTAAATTCACCCCTCCACTTT.

The rearrangement links TRBV6-2 or TRBV6-3 to TRBJ1-3; D remains ambiguous. This CDR3 contains 14 residues. Germline CDR1 MNHEY, CDR2 SVGEGT. V was pared by 2 bases and J by 0 bases, with 5 bases between. The CDR3, as DNA: TGTGCCAGCAGTTACGGGCACTCTGGAAACACCATATATTTT. Its translation: CASSYGHSGNTIYF.

The V gene is TRBV27, the J gene TRBJ2-7; 9 bases fit TRBD2. Per the germline V gene, CDR1 is MNHEY and CDR2 is SMNVEV (reference sequence). This CDR3 region has 14 residues. V was clipped by 2 bases and J by 5 bases; unmatched bases: 4. CDR3 in DNA: TGTGCCAGCAGTTTAGGTAGCGGGAGCCACGAGCAGTACTTC. It translates to CASSLGSGSHEQYF.

V gene TRBV6-5 combines with J gene TRBJ2-6; 8 bases map to TRBD2. Germline V gene data show CDR1 as MNHEY and CDR2 as SVGAGI. V trimming: 5 bases; J trimming: 7 bases; junction bases outside the gene matches: 4. CDR3 length equals 14 residues. The CDR3 here is CASSPSGGANVLTF. The CDR3 DNA follows: TGTGCCAGCAGTCCGAGCGGGGGAGCCAACGTCCTGACTTTC.

The V gene is TRBV18, the J gene TRBJ2-1; 10 bases agree with TRBD2. V lost 3 bases to trimming and J lost 2 bases; unmatched junction nucleotides: 7. Germline V CDR1 and CDR2: KGHSH, LQKENI. CDR3 length: 17 residues. As DNA, the CDR3 is TGTGCCAGCTCACCGACACTAGCGGGGCGCGCCTACAATGAGCAGTTCTTC. This sequence encodes CASSPTLAGRAYNEQFF.

Comments on this clone: The junction and the germline gene differ at one end; a read error may be behind it. This chain uses TRBV3-1 (or the pseudogene TRBV3-2) with TRBJ2-7; 14 bases line up with TRBD2. This CDR3 spans 18 amino acids. Looked up from germline, CDR1 is LGHDT and CDR2 is YNNKEL (reference sequence). CDR3 bases: TGTGCCAGCAGCCTCCGGACTAGCGGGAGGACCACCTCCCACGAGCAGTACTTC. This gives the protein CASSLRTSGRTTSHEQYF.

The chain recombines TRBV21-1 with TRBJ1-2. TRBV21-1 represents a pseudogene. CDR3 length: 18 residues. CDR3 sequence reads: CASSNIALGNRTPGGYTF. In DNA form, the CDR3 reads TGTGCCAGCAGCAATATTGCCTTGGGAAACAGAACGCCGGGGGGCTACACCTTC.

This rearrangement joins TRBV23-1 to TRBJ2-7; the match to TRBD1 covers 7 bases. TRBV23-1 is an open reading frame whose function is uncertain. This CDR3 spans 15 amino acids. The trim removed 5 bases at V and 3 bases at J, leaving 10 bases unmatched. This chain's CDR3 is CASSMIRGQFYEQYF. The CDR3 DNA reads TGCGCCAGCAGTATGATCCGGGGACAGTTCTACGAGCAGTACTTC.

This chain uses TRBV11-2 with TRBJ2-5, with TRBD2 matching over 8 bases. CDR3 length: 18 amino acids. V shed 2 bases, J shed 4 bases, and the junction held 15 bases outside the gene matches. The germline V gene encodes CDR1 SGHAT and CDR2 FQNNGV. This CDR3 reads CASSLRRSFGLAPETQYF. CDR3 nucleotide sequence: TGTGCCAGCAGCTTAAGGCGTTCATTTGGACTAGCCCCAGAGACCCAGTACTTC.

This clone was seen only a few times. The V and J genes are TRBV6-1 and TRBJ2-7; D is perhaps TRBD2 (6 bases). This CDR3 is 16 amino acids long. With 3 bases removed from V and 5 bases from J, the gap between germline ends came to 20 bases. Germline CDR1 reads MNHNS; CDR2 reads SASEGT. Written as DNA, the CDR3 is TGTGCCAGCAGTGAGTACCGGGGGTCAGTCCGTAACGAGCAGTACTTC. Residues: CASSEYRGSVRNEQYF.

The chain links TRBV28 to TRBJ1-5; 8 nucleotides align to TRBD1. Germline V gene data show CDR1 as MDHEN and CDR2 as SYDVKM. The length of the CDR3 is 15 residues. Trimming cost V 6 bases and J 1 base; bases outside gene matches: 5. In nucleotides, the CDR3 is TGTGCCAGCAGCCCAGGGGGCTCGAGCAATCAGCCCCAGCATTTT. Amino acid sequence: CASSPGGSSNQPQHF.

The chain is built from TRBV3-1 (or the pseudogene TRBV3-2) and TRBJ2-7, with 9 bases matching TRBD1. With V trimmed by 4 bases and J by 4 bases, 8 bases remained unmatched. The CDR3 is made up of 15 amino acids. Germline V lookup: CDR1 LGHDT, CDR2 YNNKEL (reference sequence). The CDR3, as DNA: TGTGCCAGCAGCCCGCGCGGACAGGGGAAATACGAGCAGTACTTC. As protein: CASSPRGQGKYEQYF.

In nucleotides, the CDR3 is TGTGCCAGCAGTACCTCCGGGACAGCCCTGACTGAAGCTTTCTTT. Its protein product is CASSTSGTALTEAFF. This chain connects TRBV28 to TRBJ1-1; 7 nucleotides agree with TRBD1. The CDR3 is made up of 15 amino acids. Germline lookup yields CDR1 MDHEN and CDR2 SYDVKM. V lost 5 bases, J lost 5 bases, and 11 bases stayed unmatched.